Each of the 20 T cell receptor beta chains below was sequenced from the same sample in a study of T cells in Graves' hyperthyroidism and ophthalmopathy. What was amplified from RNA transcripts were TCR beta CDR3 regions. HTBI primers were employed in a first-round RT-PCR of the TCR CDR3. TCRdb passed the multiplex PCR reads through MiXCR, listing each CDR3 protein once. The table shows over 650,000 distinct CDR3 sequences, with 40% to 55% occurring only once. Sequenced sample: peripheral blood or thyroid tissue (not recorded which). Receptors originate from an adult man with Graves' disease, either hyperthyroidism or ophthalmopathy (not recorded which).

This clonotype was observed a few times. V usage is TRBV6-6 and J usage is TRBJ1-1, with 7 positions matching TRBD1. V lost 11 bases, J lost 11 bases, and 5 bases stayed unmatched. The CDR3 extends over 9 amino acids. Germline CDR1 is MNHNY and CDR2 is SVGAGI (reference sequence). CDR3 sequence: CALQGRAFF. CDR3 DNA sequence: TGTGCCTTACAGGGGCGGGCTTTCTTT.

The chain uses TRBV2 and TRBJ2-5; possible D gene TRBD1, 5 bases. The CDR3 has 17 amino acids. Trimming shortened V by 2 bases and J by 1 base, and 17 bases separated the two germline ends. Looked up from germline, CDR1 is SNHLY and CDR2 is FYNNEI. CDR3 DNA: TGTGCCAGCAGTGAATTCGGTACAGGACACCCCCAAGAGACCCAGTACTTC. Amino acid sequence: CASSEFGTGHPQETQYF.

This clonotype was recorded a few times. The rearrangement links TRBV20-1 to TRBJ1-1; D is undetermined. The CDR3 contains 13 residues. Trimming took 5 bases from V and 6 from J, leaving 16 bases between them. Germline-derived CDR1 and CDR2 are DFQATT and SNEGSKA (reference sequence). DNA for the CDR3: TGCAGTGCTGAGAGGTCCCAATTCGCTGAAGCTTTCTTT. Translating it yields CSAERSQFAEAFF.

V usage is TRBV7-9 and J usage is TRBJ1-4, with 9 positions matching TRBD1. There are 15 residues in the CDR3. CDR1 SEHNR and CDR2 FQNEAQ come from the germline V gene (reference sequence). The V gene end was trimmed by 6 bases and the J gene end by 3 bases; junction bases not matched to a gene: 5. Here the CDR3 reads CASRTGTGSNEKLFF. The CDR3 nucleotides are TGTGCCAGCAGAACCGGGACAGGGTCTAATGAAAAACTGTTTTTT.

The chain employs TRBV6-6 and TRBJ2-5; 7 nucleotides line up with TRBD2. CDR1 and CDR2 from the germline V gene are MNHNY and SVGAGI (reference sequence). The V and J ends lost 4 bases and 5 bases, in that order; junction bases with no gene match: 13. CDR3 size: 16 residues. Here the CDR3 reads CASSSTVAGPRETQYF. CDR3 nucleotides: TGTGCCAGCAGTTCCACGGTAGCGGGCCCGCGGGAGACCCAGTACTTC.

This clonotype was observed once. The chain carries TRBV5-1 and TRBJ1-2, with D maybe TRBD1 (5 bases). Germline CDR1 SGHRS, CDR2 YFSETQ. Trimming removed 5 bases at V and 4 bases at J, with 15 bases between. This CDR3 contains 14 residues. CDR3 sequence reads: CASRSGQSIYGYTF. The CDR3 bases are TGCGCCAGCAGATCGGGGCAGAGCATCTATGGCTACACCTTC.

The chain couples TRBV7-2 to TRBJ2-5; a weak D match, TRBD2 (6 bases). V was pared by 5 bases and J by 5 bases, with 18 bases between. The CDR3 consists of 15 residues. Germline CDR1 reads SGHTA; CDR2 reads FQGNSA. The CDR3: CASSPGSGGGETQYF. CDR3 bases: TGTGCCAGCAGCCCAGGGTCGGGTGGGGGGGAGACCCAGTACTTC.

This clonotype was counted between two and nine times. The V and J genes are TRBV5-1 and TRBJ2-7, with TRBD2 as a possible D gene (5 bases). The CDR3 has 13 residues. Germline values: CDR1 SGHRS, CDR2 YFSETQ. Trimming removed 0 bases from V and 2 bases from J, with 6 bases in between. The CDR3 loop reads CASSLEAAYEQYF. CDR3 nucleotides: TGCGCCAGCAGCTTGGAAGCGGCCTACGAGCAGTACTTC.

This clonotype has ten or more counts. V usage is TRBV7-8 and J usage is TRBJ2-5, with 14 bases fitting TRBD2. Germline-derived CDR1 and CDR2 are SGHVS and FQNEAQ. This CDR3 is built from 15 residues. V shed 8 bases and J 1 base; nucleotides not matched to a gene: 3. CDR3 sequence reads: CASGTSGGPQETQYF. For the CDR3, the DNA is TGTGCCAGCGGGACTAGCGGGGGTCCCCAAGAGACCCAGTACTTC.

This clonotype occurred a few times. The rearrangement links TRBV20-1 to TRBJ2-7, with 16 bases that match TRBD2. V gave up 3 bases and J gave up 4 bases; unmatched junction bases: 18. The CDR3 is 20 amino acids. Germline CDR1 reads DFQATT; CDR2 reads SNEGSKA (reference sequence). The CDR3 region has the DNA TGCAGTGCTAGTCAGCCCCCGGGACTAGCGGGAGGGCTGGGAGGTTACGAGCAGTACTTC. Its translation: CSASQPPGLAGGLGGYEQYF.

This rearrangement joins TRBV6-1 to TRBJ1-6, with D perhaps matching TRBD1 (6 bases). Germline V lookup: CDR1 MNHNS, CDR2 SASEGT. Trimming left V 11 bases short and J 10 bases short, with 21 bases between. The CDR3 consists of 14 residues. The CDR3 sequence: CAARDILRASPLHF. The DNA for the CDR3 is TGTGCCGCAAGGGACATCCTCCGTGCCTCACCCCTCCACTTT.

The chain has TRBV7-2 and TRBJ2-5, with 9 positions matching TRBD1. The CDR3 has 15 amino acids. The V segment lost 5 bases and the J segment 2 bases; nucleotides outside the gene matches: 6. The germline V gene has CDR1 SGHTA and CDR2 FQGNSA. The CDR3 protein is CASSKTGTGQETQYF. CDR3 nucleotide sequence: TGTGCCAGCAGCAAAACCGGGACAGGGCAAGAGACCCAGTACTTC. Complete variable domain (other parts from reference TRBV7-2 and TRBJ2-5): GAGVSQSPSNKVTEKGKDVELRCDPISGHTALYWYRQSLGQGLEFLIYFQGNSAPDKSGLPSDRFSAERTGGSVSTLTIQRTQQEDSAVYLCASSKTGTGQETQYFGPGTRLLVL.

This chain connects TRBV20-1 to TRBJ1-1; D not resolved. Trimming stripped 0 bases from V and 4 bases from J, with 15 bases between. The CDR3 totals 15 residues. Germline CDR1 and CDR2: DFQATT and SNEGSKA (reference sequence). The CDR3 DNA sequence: TGCAGTGCTAGAGATCAGCTGAGTCCAGGCACTGAAGCTTTCTTT. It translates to CSARDQLSPGTEAFF.

Written as DNA, the CDR3 is TGTGCCATCAACCCCGGGACTAGCGGGACATACAATGAGCAGTTCTTC. Protein product: CAINPGTSGTYNEQFF. The rearrangement uses TRBV10-3 and TRBJ2-1; 13 nucleotides line up with TRBD2. CDR3 length: 16 residues. From germline, CDR1 is ENHRY and CDR2 SYGVKD. The ends lost 7 bases at V and 4 bases at J; junction bases unmatched: 7.

The CDR3 is CASSPRGSWTDTQYF. The CDR3, as DNA: TGTGCCAGCAGCCCGAGGGGGAGCTGGACAGATACGCAGTATTTT. The chain carries TRBV7-9 and TRBJ2-3; TRBD1 is a possible D gene (6 bases). The CDR3 has 15 residues. Germline CDR1 is SEHNR and CDR2 is FQNEAQ (reference sequence). Trimming shortened V by 5 bases and J by 3 bases, and 15 bases separated the two germline ends.

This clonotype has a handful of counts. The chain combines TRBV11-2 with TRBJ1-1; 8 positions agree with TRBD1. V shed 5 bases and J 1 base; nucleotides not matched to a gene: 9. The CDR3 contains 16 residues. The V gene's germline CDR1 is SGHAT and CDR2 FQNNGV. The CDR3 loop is CASSPQLRGRNTEAFF. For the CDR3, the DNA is TGTGCCAGCAGCCCGCAACTCAGGGGGCGGAACACTGAAGCTTTCTTT.

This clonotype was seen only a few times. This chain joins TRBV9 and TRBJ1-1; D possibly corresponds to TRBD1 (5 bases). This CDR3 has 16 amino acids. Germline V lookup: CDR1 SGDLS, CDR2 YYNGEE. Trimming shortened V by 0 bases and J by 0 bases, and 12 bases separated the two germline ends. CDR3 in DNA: TGTGCCAGCAGCGTAGCCGGGGGAGGAATGAACACTGAAGCTTTCTTT. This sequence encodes CASSVAGGGMNTEAFF.

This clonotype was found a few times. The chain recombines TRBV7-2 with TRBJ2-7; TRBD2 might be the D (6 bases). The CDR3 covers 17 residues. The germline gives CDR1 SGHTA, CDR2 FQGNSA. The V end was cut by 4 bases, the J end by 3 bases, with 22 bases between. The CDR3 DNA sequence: TGTGCCAGCAGCTCCACCCACCTAGCGTACGACCTCTACGAGCAGTACTTC. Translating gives CASSSTHLAYDLYEQYF.

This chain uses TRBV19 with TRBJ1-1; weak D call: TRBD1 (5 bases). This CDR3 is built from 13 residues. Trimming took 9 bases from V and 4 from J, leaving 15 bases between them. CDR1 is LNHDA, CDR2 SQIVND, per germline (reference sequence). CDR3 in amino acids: CASSHQGRTEAFF. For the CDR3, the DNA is TGTGCCAGCAGTCACCAGGGCCGCACTGAAGCTTTCTTT.

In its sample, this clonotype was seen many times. The CDR3 DNA reads TGTGCCACCAGCAGGGGACAGATTGAAAAACTGTTTTTT. The encoded protein is CATSRGQIEKLFF. The chain is built from TRBV15 and TRBJ1-4; TRBD1 matches 7 bases. With 3 bases clipped from V and 7 bases from J, the junction kept 2 bases outside the gene matches. The V gene's germline CDR1 is LNHNV and CDR2 YYDKDF (reference sequence). This CDR3 region has 13 residues.